The 14 T cell receptor beta chains presented below share a single source sample, sequenced in a study of blood T cell repertoires in COVID-19. Clones were read by immunoSEQ multiplex PCR, and TCRdb kept only the in-frame ones, dropping some. Here the sample spans 200,000 or so clones, approximately 85% being singletons. The sample comprised peripheral blood. The receptors come from a woman in her seventies with active or convalescent COVID-19.

This clone qualifies as medium-sized. The gene calls are TRBV28 and TRBJ1-2, with TRBD1 identical over 7 bases. Germline V gives CDR1 MDHEN, CDR2 SYDVKM. After removal of 5 bases from V and 8 bases from J, the junction contained 14 bases not matched to a gene. The CDR3 consists of 15 residues. The CDR3 DNA reads TGTGCCAGCAGTGCCCTGTACCGGGACAGATTCGGCTACACCTTC. Protein: CASSALYRDRFGYTF.

The V call is TRBV14, the J call TRBJ2-7; maybe TRBD2 (6 bases). V lost 0 bases and J lost 2, with 11 bases in between. The CDR3 spans 15 residues. Germline V gene lookup returns CDR1 SGHDN and CDR2 FVKESK. As DNA, the CDR3 is TGTGCCAGCAGCCAAGAGGTTAGCGGCCCCTACGAGCAGTACTTC. The encoded protein is CASSQEVSGPYEQYF.

V is TRBV3-1 (or the pseudogene TRBV3-2) and J is TRBJ2-7, with 15 nucleotides matching TRBD2. The trim removed 3 bases at V and 0 bases at J, leaving 6 bases unmatched. Germline V CDR1 and CDR2: LGHDT, YNNKEL (reference sequence). This CDR3 comprises 18 residues. The CDR3 DNA follows: TGTGCCAGCAGCCACGGACTAGCGGGAGGGCCTGGCTCCTACGAGCAGTACTTC. This sequence encodes CASSHGLAGGPGSYEQYF.

This clone was detected only a few times. CDR3 DNA: TGTGCCAGTCGGGACTACCCAGGGAACACCGGGGAGCTGTTTTTT. As protein: CASRDYPGNTGELFF. The chain recombines TRBV18 with TRBJ2-2; the match to TRBD2 covers 7 bases. Germline trimming cut 9 bases from V and 1 base from J; bases unmatched to any gene: 8. The CDR3 is made up of 15 amino acids. The germline gives CDR1 KGHSH, CDR2 LQKENI.

The J gene is TRBJ2-3, the V gene TRBV18; 7 bases fit TRBD1. Trimming at V came to 3 bases and at J to 0 bases, leaving 3 bases not matched to a gene. CDR1 and CDR2 (germline): KGHSH, LQKENI. The length of the CDR3 is 15 residues. The CDR3: CASSPGQVSTDTQYF. In DNA form, the CDR3 reads TGTGCCAGCTCACCCGGACAGGTGAGCACAGATACGCAGTATTTT. The full variable domain, completed using reference TRBV18 and TRBJ2-3, is NAGVMQNPRHLVRRRGQEARLRCSPMKGHSHVYWYRQLPEEGLKFMVYLQKENIIDESGMPKERFSAEFPKEGPSILRIQQVVRGDSAAYFCASSPGQVSTDTQYFGPGTRLTVL.

The genes are TRBV19 and TRBJ1-1, with D perhaps matching TRBD1 (5 bases). In germline, CDR1 is LNHDA, CDR2 SQIVND (reference sequence). Trimming removed 4 bases at V and 1 base at J, with 7 bases between. This CDR3 region has 13 residues. The DNA of the CDR3 is TGTGCCAGTAGTAGGGGCAGGAACACTGAAGCTTTCTTT. Amino acid sequence: CASSRGRNTEAFF.

This chain links TRBV7-9 with TRBJ1-2, with 8 bases fitting TRBD1. V was pared by 5 bases and J by 1 base, with 6 bases of the junction left unmatched. CDR3 size: 15 residues. Per the germline V gene, CDR1 is SEHNR and CDR2 is FQNEAQ (reference sequence). CDR3 coding DNA: TGTGCCAGCAGCCGTTACAGGGGGAGTAACTATGGCTACACCTTC. This sequence encodes CASSRYRGSNYGYTF. Complete variable domain (other parts from reference TRBV7-9 and TRBJ1-2): DTGVSQNPRHKITKRGQNVTFRCDPISEHNRLYWYRQTLGQGPEFLTYFQNEAQLEKSRLLSDRFSAERPKGSFSTLEIQRTEQGDSAMYLCASSRYRGSNYGYTFGSGTRLTVV.

The chain has TRBV28 and TRBJ1-1; 7 bases fit TRBD1. This CDR3 has 15 residues. The ends lost 7 bases at V and 1 base at J; junction bases unmatched: 9. Looked up from germline, CDR1 is MDHEN and CDR2 is SYDVKM. The CDR3 region is CASTLTRDRNTEAFF. The DNA for the CDR3 is TGTGCCAGCACCCTTACCCGGGACAGGAACACTGAAGCTTTCTTT.

V gene TRBV28 combines with J gene TRBJ1-4; 10 bases align to TRBD1. CDR3 size: 15 residues. Germline loops: CDR1 MDHEN, CDR2 SYDVKM. Germline trimming cut 5 bases from V and 6 bases from J; bases unmatched to any gene: 6. The CDR3 protein is CASSIRTGGYEKLFF. Here the CDR3 DNA reads TGTGCCAGCAGTATCCGGACAGGGGGATATGAAAAACTGTTTTTT.

The CDR3 spells CASSQTDREKLFF. As DNA, the CDR3 is TGTGCCAGCAGTCAAACCGACAGGGAAAAACTGTTTTTT. This chain connects TRBV7-9 to TRBJ1-4; D is possibly TRBD1 (6 bases). The V end was cut by 6 bases, the J end by 8 bases, with 13 bases between. Germline V gives CDR1 SEHNR, CDR2 FQNEAQ (reference sequence). The CDR3 covers 13 residues.

This clone was seen only a few times. The chain employs TRBV4-1 and TRBJ2-7; 15 bases align to TRBD2. The CDR3 runs to 20 residues. Unmatched junction bases numbered 10, after V lost 1 base and J lost 0 bases. Germline-derived CDR1 and CDR2 are MGHRA and YSYEKL. CDR3 sequence: CASSQGPGLAGGRSSYEQYF. The DNA of the CDR3 is TGCGCCAGCAGCCAAGGTCCGGGACTAGCGGGAGGAAGGAGCTCCTACGAGCAGTACTTC.

The sample holds a few counts of this clone. The J gene is TRBJ1-6, the V gene TRBV5-4; unclear D gene. V lost 2 bases, J lost 10 bases, and 10 bases lay in between. In germline, CDR1 is SGHNT, CDR2 YYREEE (reference sequence). The CDR3 has 13 amino acids. The CDR3 region is CASSFLPGSPLHF. CDR3 nucleotide sequence: TGTGCCAGCAGCTTCCTTCCGGGGTCACCCCTCCACTTT.

The J gene is TRBJ2-2, the V gene TRBV5-6; 9 bases are a match to TRBD1. Germline CDR1 SGHDT, CDR2 YYEEEE. The CDR3 is 16 amino acids. V shed 3 bases and J 0 bases; nucleotides not matched to a gene: 3. In DNA form, the CDR3 reads TGTGCCAGCAGCTCCCGGGACAGGGCGAACACCGGGGAGCTGTTTTTT. This translates into CASSSRDRANTGELFF.

This clone was seen once. The chain carries TRBV6-5 and TRBJ2-1, with 10 bases fitting TRBD2. From germline, CDR1 is MNHEY and CDR2 SVGAGI. The CDR3 is 16 residues long. The junction had 7 bases not matched to a gene; V was cut back by 1 base and J by 7 bases. CDR3 DNA sequence: TGTGCCAGCAGTTACTACCCCAGGACTAGCGGAAATGAGCAGTTCTTC. Amino acids: CASSYYPRTSGNEQFF.